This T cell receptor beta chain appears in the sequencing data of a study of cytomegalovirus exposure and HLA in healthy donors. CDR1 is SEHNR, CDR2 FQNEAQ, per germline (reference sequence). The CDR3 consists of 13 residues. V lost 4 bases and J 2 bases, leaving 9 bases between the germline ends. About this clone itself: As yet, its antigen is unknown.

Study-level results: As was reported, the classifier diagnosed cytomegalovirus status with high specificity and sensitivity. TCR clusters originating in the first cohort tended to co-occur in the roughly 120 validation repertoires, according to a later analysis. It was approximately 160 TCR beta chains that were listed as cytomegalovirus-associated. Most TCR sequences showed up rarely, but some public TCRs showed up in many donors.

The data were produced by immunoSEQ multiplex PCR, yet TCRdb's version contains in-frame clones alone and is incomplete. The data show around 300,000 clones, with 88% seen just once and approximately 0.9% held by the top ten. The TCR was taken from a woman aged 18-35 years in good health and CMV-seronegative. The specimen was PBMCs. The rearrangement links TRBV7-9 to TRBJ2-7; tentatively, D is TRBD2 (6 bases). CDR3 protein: CASSSRGPYEQYF. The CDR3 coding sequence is TGTGCCAGCAGCTCGCGGGGCCCCTACGAGCAGTACTTC.